The entry that follows covers one T cell receptor (beta chain) sequence. This record comes from a study of blood T cell repertoires in COVID-19. Generated by immunoSEQ multiplex PCR, the TCRdb table keeps only in-frame clones and is missing some. The table lists approximately 210,000 clones, about 88% of them singletons. V was pared by 5 bases and J by 7 bases, with 11 bases of the junction left unmatched. Germline V gives CDR1 SGHTA, CDR2 FQGNSA. The CDR3 is made up of 15 amino acids. Input material: peripheral blood. J is TRBJ2-7 and V is TRBV7-2; 10 bases are a match to TRBD2. This receptor was obtained from a man in his 70s with acute or convalescent COVID-19. CDR3 bases: TGTGCCAGCAGCCCAGGGGGGGGACTAGCGCATGAGCAGTACTTC. Amino acid sequence: CASSPGGGLAHEQYF.